This TCR beta chain was identified in a study of shared clonotypes between healthy human individuals. Naive CD8 populations comprised CD45RO-negative cells positively selected for CCR7, excluding terminally differentiated effector memory CD45RA+ cells. In this sample, this clone turned up once. Its antigen is currently unknown. Produced via immunoSEQ multiplex PCR; TCRdb's table is partial and in-frame only. The sample comprises about 2.2 million clones, just under 95% of which are singletons, and less than 2% rests with the top ten. The study's findings and limits: Around 5% was the fraction of naive CD4 clonotypes found shared across four donors. Non-shared clonotypes had lower generation probabilities than those shared by all four donors.

The sequenced material came from naive CD8+ T cells from PBMCs. The sequence was obtained from a man aged 18 to 35 in good health. Some clones in this sample may be carry-over from other donors' samples.

The CDR3 sequence: CASSHTTGDYGYTF. CDR3 coding DNA: TGTGCCAGCAGCCACACGACAGGGGACTATGGCTACACCTTC. The chain joins TRBV7-9 to TRBJ1-2; TRBD1 agrees at 8 bases. V was clipped by 5 bases and J by 3 bases; unmatched bases: 5. The CDR3 is 14 residues long. CDR1 is SEHNR, CDR2 FQNEAQ, per germline (reference sequence).